This is a list of T cell receptor beta chains from one sample in a study of blood T cell repertoires in COVID-19. Profiling relied on immunoSEQ multiplex PCR, and the TCRdb table lists in-frame clones only, not all of them. The sample carries 250,000 to 300,000 clones, 88% recorded once. Sequenced input: PBMCs or T cells enriched from blood (not recorded which). Receptors were obtained from a woman in her sixties in a cohort exposed to, infected with or recovered from COVID-19 (not recorded which). CDR3s include the opening cysteine and the closing phenylalanine or tryptophan.

TRBV28,TRBJ1-6,CASSLTGDSPLHF
TRBV11-2,TRBJ2-1,CASSSRTGRYNEQFF
TRBV3-1/TRBV3-2,TRBJ2-3,CASSRTSGRGRDTQYF
TRBV6-1,TRBJ2-7,CASSEWGLEQYF
TRBV20-1,TRBJ2-7,CSASRLAGAEQYF
TRBV10-3,TRBJ1-1,CAISESSWEAFF
TRBV2,TRBJ1-3,CASSEVRENTGVVGNTIYF
TRBV6-5,TRBJ1-2,CASREDGGNYGYTF
TRBV18,TRBJ1-6,CASSVGQENSPLHF
TRBV15,TRBJ1-5,CATSISLGGRAFSNQPQHF
TRBV19,TRBJ1-3,CASSPMAENTIYF
TRBV30,TRBJ1-3,CAWSVNRGYGNTIYF
TRBV18,TRBJ2-5,CASSSTPQETQYF
TRBV28,TRBJ2-5,CASSFTLAGRKETQYF
TRBV19,TRBJ1-1,CASQQRGNTEAFF
TRBV5-8,TRBJ2-6,CASRTTGSGANVLTF
TRBV7-8,TRBJ2-7,CASSWQAGVGYEQYF
TRBV28,TRBJ2-1,CASTRRAGNNEQFF
TRBV30,TRBJ2-3,CAWSVLLAGRGLEPDTQYF
TRBV28,TRBJ2-2,CASRTSGRTGELFF
TRBV3-1/TRBV3-2,TRBJ1-1,CASSQVLNTEAFF
TRBV12-5,TRBJ1-1,CASALGRGETEAFF
TRBV6-4,TRBJ1-1,CASSASGSHTEAFF
TRBV2,TRBJ1-4,CASSDQLLTGLVVKLFF
TRBV18,TRBJ2-1,CASSPGTGSSYNEQFF
TRBV20-1,TRBJ1-2,CSAFTSYGYTF
TRBV29-1,TRBJ1-2,CSVASMTGGRGYTF
TRBV28,TRBJ2-3,CASRRTGKYTQYF
TRBV30,TRBJ2-1,CAWTPGTSGYNEQFF
TRBV7-2,TRBJ1-2,CASSLSSREDGYTF
TRBV5-6,TRBJ1-1,CASRETGRNTEAFF
TRBV11-2,TRBJ1-5,CASSLAGQGNQPQHF
TRBV28,TRBJ2-7,CASPPGAQLIDYEQYF
TRBV6-4,TRBJ2-7,CASSVVSSLRRDSTYEQYF
TRBV7-2,TRBJ1-6,CASSSEGTDYNSPLHF
TRBV10-3,TRBJ2-7,CAIRPGLADSYEQYF
TRBV7-2,TRBJ1-1,CASSLEGHLNTEAFF
TRBV7-9,TRBJ2-3,CASSPWTGKRTDTQYF
TRBV5-4,TRBJ1-2,CASSLPPDRAGYGYTF
TRBV28,TRBJ2-7,CASRLAGADEQYF
TRBV4-1,TRBJ2-1,CASSQEQSWGTYEQFF
TRBV5-1,TRBJ1-1,CASSGTGAANTEAFF
TRBV19,TRBJ2-2,CASSATLGQGANTGELFF
TRBV30,TRBJ2-7,CARSSGSSYEQYF
TRBV19,TRBJ2-7,CASSSGSYEQYF
TRBV25-1,TRBJ1-5,CASRTSGGGPQHF
TRBV7-2,TRBJ2-7,CASSPSGRIYEQYF
TRBV4-1,TRBJ1-5,CASRATGTGANQPQHF
TRBV5-8,TRBJ1-5,CASSRAGDSRQPQHF
TRBV28,TRBJ1-5,CASSQTDQPQHF
TRBV3-1/TRBV3-2,TRBJ2-2,CASSPGHRATGELFF
TRBV5-1,TRBJ2-5,CASTLAGDPGTQYF
TRBV5-4,TRBJ2-3,CASSSKLAGRRDTQYF
TRBV27,TRBJ1-2,CASSFGRGGGYGYTF
TRBV5-1,TRBJ2-1,CASSAASWLAGERNEQFF
TRBV27,TRBJ1-1,CASRPDRPSMNTEAFF